This T cell receptor (beta chain) appears in the sequencing data of a study of blood T cell repertoires in COVID-19. The participants were between about 18 and 90 years old and came from 20 to 30 US areas. Each participant's cohort was designated according to participant-reported clinical history. Each exposed participant met a COVID-19 case in the 2 weeks preceding study entry. Original methodology: Nucleated cell number was recorded as an estimate derived from reference gene primer amplification. Produced via immunoSEQ multiplex PCR; TCRdb's table is partial and in-frame only. V, J and clone size are those of that table, while D and trimming were read from the DNA. The sample lists hundreds of thousands of clones, around 90% occurring once. V shed 7 bases and J shed 2 bases, with 17 bases lying between them. In germline, CDR1 is MNHEY, CDR2 SVGAGI. The CDR3 is 15 residues long.

The chain uses TRBV6-5 and TRBJ1-2; D is undetermined. What was sequenced was PBMCs or T cells enriched from blood (not recorded which). The clonotype was recovered from a man aged 45-65 years who had been exposed to COVID-19. The CDR3, as DNA: TGTGCCAGCACCAGAGCGGTACCCGTAAACTATGGCTACACCTTC. This sequence encodes CASTRAVPVNYGYTF.